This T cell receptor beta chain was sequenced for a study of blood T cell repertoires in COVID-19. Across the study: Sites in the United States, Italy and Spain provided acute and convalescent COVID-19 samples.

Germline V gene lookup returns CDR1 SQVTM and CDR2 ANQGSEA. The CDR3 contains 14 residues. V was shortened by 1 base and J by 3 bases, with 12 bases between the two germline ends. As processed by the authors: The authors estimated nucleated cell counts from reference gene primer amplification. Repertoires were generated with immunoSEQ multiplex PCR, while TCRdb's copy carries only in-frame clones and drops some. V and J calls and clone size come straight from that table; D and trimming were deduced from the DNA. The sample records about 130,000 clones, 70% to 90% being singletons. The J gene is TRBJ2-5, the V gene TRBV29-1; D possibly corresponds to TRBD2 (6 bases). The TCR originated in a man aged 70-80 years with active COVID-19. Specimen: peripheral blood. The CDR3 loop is CSVEGGGKEETQYF. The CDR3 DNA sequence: TGCAGCGTTGAAGGGGGAGGAAAGGAAGAGACCCAGTACTTC.